These 15 T cell receptor beta chains originate from one sample sequenced in a study of cytomegalovirus exposure and HLA in healthy donors. The PCR made use of 60 Vbeta and 13 Jbeta primers. TCRdb keeps only in-frame clones here, not all; method: immunoSEQ multiplex PCR. The sample contains roughly 98,000 clones, around four fifths of which appear only once. The sample was PBMCs. These TCRs come from a man aged 35 to 55 in good health and CMV-seronegative.

This clone was recorded once. Here the CDR3 DNA reads TGTGCCAGCAGTTTAGGGCGGGGGCAAGCAACAGATACGCAGTATTTT. It translates to CASSLGRGQATDTQYF. This chain connects TRBV28 to TRBJ2-3; tentatively, D is TRBD2 (7 bases). Trimming cost V 2 bases and J 3 bases, with 15 bases left between them. Germline-derived CDR1 and CDR2 are MDHEN and SYDVKM. CDR3 size: 16 residues.

The chain is built from TRBV6-5 and TRBJ1-5, with 7 bases lining up with TRBD1. V gave up 6 bases and J gave up 7 bases; unmatched junction bases: 3. There are 12 residues in the CDR3. Germline lookup yields CDR1 MNHEY and CDR2 SVGAGI. CDR3 sequence (DNA): TGTGCCAGCAGGGAGGACAGGCAGCCCCAGCATTTT. Its translation: CASREDRQPQHF.

This chain uses TRBV29-1 with TRBJ2-6; D is ambiguous. V dropped 4 bases and J dropped 0 bases, with 4 bases sitting between them. The CDR3 covers 13 residues. CDR1 and CDR2 from the germline V gene are SQVTM and ANQGSEA. The CDR3 DNA sequence: TGCAGCGTTGGGCTCTCTGGGGCCAACGTCCTGACTTTC. Translation: CSVGLSGANVLTF.

J is TRBJ2-4 and V is TRBV29-1; TRBD2 agrees at 14 bases. The CDR3 is made up of 14 amino acids. Germline CDR1 reads SQVTM; CDR2 reads ANQGSEA. V was pared by 4 bases and J by 9 bases, with 5 bases of the junction left unmatched. CDR3 sequence reads: CSVGLAGGSSIQYF. CDR3 nucleotides: TGCAGCGTTGGACTAGCGGGAGGGTCGAGCATTCAGTACTTC.

The V gene is TRBV14, the J gene TRBJ2-1; D may be TRBD2 (5 bases). Germline CDR1 is SGHDN and CDR2 is FVKESK. The CDR3 is made up of 13 amino acids. With 3 bases removed from V and 2 bases from J, the gap between germline ends came to 5 bases. The CDR3 protein is CASSHGTYNEQFF. CDR3 nucleotide sequence: TGTGCCAGCAGCCACGGGACCTACAATGAGCAGTTCTTC.

V gene TRBV5-4 combines with J gene TRBJ2-5; 9 nucleotides line up with TRBD2. Germline V gives CDR1 SGHNT, CDR2 YYREEE (reference sequence). This CDR3 contains 13 residues. Losses at the gene ends were 4 bases for V and 4 bases for J; bases not matched to a gene: 2. The CDR3 is CASSTSGSETQYF. DNA for the CDR3: TGTGCCAGCAGCACTAGCGGGTCAGAGACCCAGTACTTC.

The chain carries TRBV5-4 and TRBJ2-3, with 9 bases lining up with TRBD2. Germline CDR1 SGHNT, CDR2 YYREEE (reference sequence). The CDR3 is 15 residues long. Trimming at V came to 0 bases and at J to 4 bases, leaving 3 bases not matched to a gene. CDR3 DNA sequence: TGTGCCAGCAGCTTGGGGACTAGCGATTCAGATACGCAGTATTTT. It translates to CASSLGTSDSDTQYF. Variable domain in full (rest from reference TRBV5-4 and TRBJ2-3): ETGVTQSPTHLIKTRGQQVTLRCSSQSGHNTVSWYQQALGQGPQFIFQYYREEENGRGNFPPRFSGLQFPNYSSELNVNALELDDSALYLCASSLGTSDSDTQYFGPGTRLTVL.

This clone was counted a single time. The chain has TRBV28 and TRBJ1-1; weak D call: TRBD1 (6 bases). CDR3 length: 12 amino acids. V gave up 5 bases and J gave up 5 bases, with 9 bases separating them. Germline values: CDR1 MDHEN, CDR2 SYDVKM. CDR3 coding DNA: TGTGCCAGCAGTCAGGGGCGGACTGAAGCTTTCTTT. This encodes CASSQGRTEAFF.

A note on this clone: A junction boundary mismatches the germline segment, possibly from a read error. The chain couples TRBV2 to TRBJ1-3, with D tentatively TRBD1 (5 bases). The CDR3 is 16 residues long. Germline V gives CDR1 SNHLY, CDR2 FYNNEI. CDR3 bases: TGTGCCCGCAGTGAGCAGGCAGGGAATTATGGAAACACCATATATTTT. Amino acids: CARSEQAGNYGNTIYF.

This clone turned up a few times. The V call is TRBV6-1, the J call TRBJ2-5; TRBD2 aligns across 8 bases. V dropped 4 bases and J dropped 2; count of bases not matched to a gene: 6. CDR1 MNHNS and CDR2 SASEGT come from the germline V gene. The length of the CDR3 is 15 residues. Here the CDR3 DNA reads TGTGCCAGCAGTGGTCTAGCGGGCGAACAAGAGACCCAGTACTTC. This gives the protein CASSGLAGEQETQYF.

This rearrangement joins TRBV6-1 to TRBJ2-7, with 8 bases aligning to TRBD1. Unmatched junction bases numbered 13, after V lost 11 bases and J lost 4 bases. Germline V gene data show CDR1 as MNHNS and CDR2 as SASEGT. There are 14 residues in the CDR3. CDR3 in DNA: TGTGCCGGCATTCCGACAGGGGAATTGTACGAGCAGTACTTC. Encoded protein: CAGIPTGELYEQYF.

The chain carries TRBV7-2 and TRBJ1-5; D is possibly TRBD1 (6 bases). The V end was cut by 0 bases, the J end by 3 bases, with 9 bases between. The germline V gene encodes CDR1 SGHTA and CDR2 FQGNSA. The CDR3 covers 15 residues. In DNA form, the CDR3 reads TGTGCCAGCAGCTTAGCGGACAGCCCCAATCAGCCCCAGCATTTT. It yields the protein CASSLADSPNQPQHF.

This clone was detected once. The rearrangement joins TRBV7-6 to TRBJ2-5; D remains unclear. Per germline, CDR1 SGHVS and CDR2 FNYEAQ. The ends were cut back, 2 bases at V and 3 bases at J, with 13 bases in the middle. CDR3 length: 15 residues. CDR3 coding DNA: TGTGCCAGCAGCTTACGCGCCAAATTAGAAGAGACCCAGTACTTC. Its protein is CASSLRAKLEETQYF.

The chain carries TRBV9 and TRBJ2-1; 11 bases fit TRBD2. Germline lookup yields CDR1 SGDLS and CDR2 YYNGEE. This CDR3 is built from 15 residues. The junction had 2 bases not matched to a gene; V was cut back by 3 bases and J by 3 bases. CDR3 protein: CASSATSGVYNEQFF. The CDR3, as DNA: TGTGCCAGCAGCGCGACTAGCGGGGTCTACAATGAGCAGTTCTTC.

This sequence joins TRBV19 and TRBJ2-1; D is possibly TRBD2 (6 bases). CDR3 length equals 18 residues. Germline loops: CDR1 LNHDA, CDR2 SQIVND (reference sequence). V dropped 9 bases and J dropped 1 base, with 25 bases sitting between them. In nucleotides, the CDR3 is TGTGCCAGCCACCCGCGGGATCGCCCGCGCCCATCCTACAATGAGCAGTTCTTC. Translating gives CASHPRDRPRPSYNEQFF.